The clone carrying this T cell receptor (beta chain) was seen only a few times. Its target is not known. The sample is drawn from a study of response to subunit inactivated influenza vaccine. TCRdb redid the calling of the RT-PCR reads with MiXCR, one entry per CDR3 protein. The table shows hundreds of thousands of distinct CDR3 sequences, with approximately 17% occurring only once. The study's findings and limits: Few new T cells, the authors suggested, are recruited by each seasonal influenza vaccination.

The length of the CDR3 is 13 residues. V was cut by 7 bases and J by 7 bases, with 16 bases left in between. The material sequenced was CD4+ T cells sorted from PBMCs, taken roughly 24 months after vaccination. The chain combines TRBV12-3 or TRBV12-4 with TRBJ1-2; D gene unclear. This sequence originates from a man aged 50-75 years who received an inactivated influenza vaccine. The CDR3 DNA follows: TGTGCCAGCACCCCCGGCATGGCGGGTGGCTACACCTTC. It yields the protein CASTPGMAGGYTF.